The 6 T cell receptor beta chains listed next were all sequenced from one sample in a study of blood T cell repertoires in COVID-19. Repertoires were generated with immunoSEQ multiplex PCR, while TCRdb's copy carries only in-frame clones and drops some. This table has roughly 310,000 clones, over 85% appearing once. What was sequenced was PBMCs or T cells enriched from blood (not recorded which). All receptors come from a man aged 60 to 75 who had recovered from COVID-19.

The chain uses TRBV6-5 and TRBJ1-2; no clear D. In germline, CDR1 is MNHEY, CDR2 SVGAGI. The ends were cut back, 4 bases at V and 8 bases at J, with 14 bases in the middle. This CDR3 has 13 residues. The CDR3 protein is CASSSRSGGGYTF. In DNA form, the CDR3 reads TGTGCCAGCAGTTCGCGATCCGGAGGGGGCTACACCTTC.

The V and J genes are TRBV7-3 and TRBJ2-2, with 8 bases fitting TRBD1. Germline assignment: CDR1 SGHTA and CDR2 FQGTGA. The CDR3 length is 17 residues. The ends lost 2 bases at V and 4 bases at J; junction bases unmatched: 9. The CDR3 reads CASSLANRGTGTGELFF. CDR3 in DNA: TGTGCCAGCAGCTTAGCCAACAGGGGGACTGGCACCGGGGAGCTGTTTTTT.

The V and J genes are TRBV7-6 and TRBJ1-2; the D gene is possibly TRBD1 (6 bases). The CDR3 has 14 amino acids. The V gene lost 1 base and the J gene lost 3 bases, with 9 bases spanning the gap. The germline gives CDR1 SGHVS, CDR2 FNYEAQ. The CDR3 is CASSLGTGYYGYTF. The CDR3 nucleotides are TGTGCCAGCAGCTTAGGAACAGGGTACTATGGCTACACCTTC.

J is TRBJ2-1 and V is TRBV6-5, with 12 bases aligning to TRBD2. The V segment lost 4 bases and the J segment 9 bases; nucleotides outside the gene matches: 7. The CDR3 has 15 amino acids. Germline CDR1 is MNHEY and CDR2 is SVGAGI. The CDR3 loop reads CASSWASGGAGEQFF. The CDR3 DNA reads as TGTGCCAGCAGTTGGGCTAGCGGGGGGGCCGGTGAGCAGTTCTTC.

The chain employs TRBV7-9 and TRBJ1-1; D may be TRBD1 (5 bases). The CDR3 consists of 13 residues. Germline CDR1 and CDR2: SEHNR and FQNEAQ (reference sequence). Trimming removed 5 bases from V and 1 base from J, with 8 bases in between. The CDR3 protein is CASSKGRNTEAFF. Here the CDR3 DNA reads TGTGCCAGCAGCAAGGGGCGGAACACTGAAGCTTTCTTT.

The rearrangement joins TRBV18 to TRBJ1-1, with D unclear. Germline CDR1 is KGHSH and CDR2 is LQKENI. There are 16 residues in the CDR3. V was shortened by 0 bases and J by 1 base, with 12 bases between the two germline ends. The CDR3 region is CASSPPSTAPNTEAFF. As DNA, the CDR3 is TGTGCCAGCTCACCACCGTCAACAGCCCCGAACACTGAAGCTTTCTTT.